The source of this T cell receptor (beta chain) is a study of response to subunit inactivated influenza vaccine. This CDR3 contains 14 residues. Germline V gene lookup returns CDR1 MGHRA and CDR2 YSYEKL. Trimming took 2 bases from V and 1 from J, leaving 8 bases between them. About this clonotype: No antigen is known for it.

In TCRdb, the RT-PCR reads were re-called with MiXCR into one record per CDR3 protein. This table holds approximately 300,000 distinct CDR3 sequences, around 20% found once. Study-wide results and limits: Authors suggested each seasonal flu vaccination may recruit only limited numbers of new T cells.

This clonotype was sampled from a man aged 50 to 69 who received an inactivated influenza vaccine. The source material was PBMCs from blood, sampled about 20 months after vaccination. This chain uses TRBV4-1 with TRBJ1-1, with no clear D. The CDR3 here is CASSQRNRNTEAFF. The CDR3, as DNA: TGCGCCAGCAGCCAACGTAATAGGAACACTGAAGCTTTCTTT.